A selection of T cell receptor beta chains follows, all from one sample in a study of regulatory T cells in long-lasting Graves disease. Each CDR3 protein gets one entry after TCRdb re-called the multiplex PCR reads with MiXCR. The profile shows under 800,000 distinct CDR3 sequences, 15% to 20% of them singletons. The same specimen was also included in a second study, on T cells in Graves' hyperthyroidism and ophthalmopathy.

The sequenced sample was peripheral blood mononuclear cells (PBMCs), obtained at new diagnosis, from a patient treated with antithyroid drugs. These receptor sequences come from a woman aged 25-40 years with Graves disease. CDR3s include the opening cysteine and the closing phenylalanine or tryptophan. Fields, in order: J gene, V gene, clone size, CDR3 protein. Not all rows give a size; the values are once, few, many and, for expanded clones, a class.

J: TRBJ2-7
V: TRBV6-1
size: many
CDR3: CASIPPGGAGEQYF

J: TRBJ2-7
V: TRBV2
size: many
CDR3: CASSTSSSSYEQYF

J: TRBJ1-3
V: TRBV5-8
size: few
CDR3: CASSLRGTLNTIYF

J: TRBJ1-4
V: TRBV30
size: few
CDR3: CAWSVGAGTNEKLFF

J: TRBJ2-1
V: TRBV28
size: many
CDR3: CASSPPLALEQFF

J: TRBJ1-1
V: TRBV5-1
size: few
CDR3: CASRFFGTGGLQNTEAFF

J: TRBJ1-1
V: TRBV12-3/TRBV12-4
size: -
CDR3: CASSTPFSTGNTEAFF

J: TRBJ1-5
V: TRBV14
size: few
CDR3: CASSQERVWGEPQHF

J: TRBJ1-5
V: TRBV6-1
size: few
CDR3: CASYTGVSNQPQHF

J: TRBJ1-1
V: TRBV5-6
size: -
CDR3: CASSLRTGPSEAFF

J: TRBJ2-7
V: TRBV30
size: few
CDR3: CAWSGDRGLHEQYF

J: TRBJ2-7
V: TRBV20-1
size: few
CDR3: CSALRLAGGPFWNEQYF

J: TRBJ2-2
V: TRBV28
size: many
CDR3: CASSPGTSGLLGELFF

J: TRBJ2-7
V: TRBV5-1
size: -
CDR3: CASSLAGGAISYEQYF

J: TRBJ2-7
V: TRBV10-2
size: -
CDR3: CASSDLTVPYEQYF

J: TRBJ1-1
V: TRBV5-1
size: many
CDR3: CASSKDTLNTEAFF

J: TRBJ1-5
V: TRBV3-1
size: many
CDR3: CASSQGAGGGNQPQHF

J: TRBJ2-7
V: TRBV2
size: many
CDR3: CASSRTGGAFYEQYF

J: TRBJ2-6
V: TRBV5-1
size: -
CDR3: CASSLADRNGSGANVLTF

J: TRBJ2-3
V: TRBV6-5
size: few
CDR3: CASSSLLSFTDTQYF

J: TRBJ2-3
V: TRBV2
size: few
CDR3: CASRGTSGGRDTQYF

J: TRBJ2-7
V: TRBV5-1
size: -
CDR3: CASRATWYSPYEQYF

J: TRBJ1-1
V: TRBV19
size: many
CDR3: CASTIGQTTEAFF

J: TRBJ1-1
V: TRBV20-1
size: many
CDR3: CSALRGSGEGEAFF

J: TRBJ1-3
V: TRBV7-2
size: -
CDR3: CASNPSRGTGNTIYF

J: TRBJ2-3
V: TRBV20-1
size: -
CDR3: CSARGLAGALGTDTQYF

J: TRBJ2-7
V: TRBV7-9
size: -
CDR3: CASSRYGFEQYF

J: TRBJ2-7
V: TRBV14
size: few
CDR3: CASSQDFPSGIPHYEQYF

J: TRBJ1-6
V: TRBV27
size: -
CDR3: CASSTYSMGTPLHF

J: TRBJ2-7
V: TRBV28
size: many
CDR3: CASSNSGLASYEQYF